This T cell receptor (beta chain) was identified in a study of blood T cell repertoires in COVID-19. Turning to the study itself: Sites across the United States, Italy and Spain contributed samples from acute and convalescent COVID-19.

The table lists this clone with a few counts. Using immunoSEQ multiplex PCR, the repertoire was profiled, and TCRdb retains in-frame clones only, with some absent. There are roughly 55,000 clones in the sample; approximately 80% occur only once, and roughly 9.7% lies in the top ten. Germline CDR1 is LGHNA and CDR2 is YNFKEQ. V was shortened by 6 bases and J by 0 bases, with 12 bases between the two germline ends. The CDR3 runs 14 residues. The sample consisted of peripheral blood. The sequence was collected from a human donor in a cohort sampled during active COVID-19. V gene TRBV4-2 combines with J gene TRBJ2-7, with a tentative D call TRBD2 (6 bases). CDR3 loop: CASRVGRGSYEQYF. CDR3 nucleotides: TGTGCCAGCAGGGTTGGGCGGGGCTCCTACGAGCAGTACTTC.